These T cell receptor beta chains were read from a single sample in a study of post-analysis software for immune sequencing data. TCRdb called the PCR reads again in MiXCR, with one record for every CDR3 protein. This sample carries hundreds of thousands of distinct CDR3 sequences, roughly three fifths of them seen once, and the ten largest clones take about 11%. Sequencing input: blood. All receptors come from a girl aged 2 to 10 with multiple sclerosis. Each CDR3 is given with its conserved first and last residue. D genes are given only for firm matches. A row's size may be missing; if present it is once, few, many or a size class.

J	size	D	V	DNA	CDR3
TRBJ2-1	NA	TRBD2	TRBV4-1	TGCGCCAGCAGCCAAGACCCGGGACTAGGGGATGAGCAGTTCTTC	CASSQDPGLGDEQFF
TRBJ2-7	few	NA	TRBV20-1	TGCAGTGCCATTGATTCCGAGCAGTACTTC	CSAIDSEQYF
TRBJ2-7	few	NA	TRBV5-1	TGCGCCAGCAGCGCTGAGGGTTCCGAGCAGTACTTC	CASSAEGSEQYF
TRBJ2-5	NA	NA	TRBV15	TGTGCCACCAGCAGAGAGTGGGGGTACGGAGAGACCCAGTACTTC	CATSREWGYGETQYF
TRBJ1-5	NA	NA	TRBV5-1	TGCGCCAGCAGCTTGTCTTATGGAGATCAGCCCCAGCATTTT	CASSLSYGDQPQHF
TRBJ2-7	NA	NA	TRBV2	TGTGCCAGCAGTTGGGCCAGGGACTACGAGCAGTACTTC	CASSWARDYEQYF
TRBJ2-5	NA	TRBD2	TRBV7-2	TGTGCCAGCAGCTTAGCTAGCGGGAGACGCTTAGAGACCCAGTACTTC	CASSLASGRRLETQYF
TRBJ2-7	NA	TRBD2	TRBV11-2	TGTGCCAGCAGCTTAGGAGGGGCGGGAGCAAGGTACGAGCAGTACTTC	CASSLGGAGARYEQYF
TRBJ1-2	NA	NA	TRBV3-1	TGTGCCAGCAGCCAGGGTTTGGATGGCTACACCTTC	CASSQGLDGYTF
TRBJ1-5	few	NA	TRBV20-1	TGCAGTGCTAGATCCGGCAGGGGCCTAGGTCAGCCCCAGCATTTT	CSARSGRGLGQPQHF
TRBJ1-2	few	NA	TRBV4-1	TGCGCCAGCAGCCAAGATAGGTCGGCACAGGGTAGGTCTGGCTACACCTTC	CASSQDRSAQGRSGYTF
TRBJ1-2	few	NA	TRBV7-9	TGTGCCAGCAGCAAAACGGAGGGCGCTAACTATGGCTACACCTTC	CASSKTEGANYGYTF
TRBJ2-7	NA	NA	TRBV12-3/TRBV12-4	TGTGCCAGCAGTTTAGTCGCGACCCTCGGGGAGCAGTACTTC	CASSLVATLGEQYF
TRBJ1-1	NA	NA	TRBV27	TGTGCCAGCAGTTTAGATCCGCCTGCGGGTGGTATCACTGAAGCTTTCTTT	CASSLDPPAGGITEAFF
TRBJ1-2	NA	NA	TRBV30	TGTGCCGATCGGGGGTACTATGGCTACACCTTC	CADRGYYGYTF
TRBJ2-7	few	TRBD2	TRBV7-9	TGTGCCAGCAGCCCGCGGACTAGCGGTTCCCTCTACGAGCAGTACTTC	CASSPRTSGSLYEQYF
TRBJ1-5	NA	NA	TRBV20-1	TGCAGTGCTAGGATTACAGGAGGGAATCAGCCCCAGCATTTT	CSARITGGNQPQHF
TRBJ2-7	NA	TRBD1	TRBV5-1	TGCGCCAGCAGCTCGACAGGGGAGTCCCACGAGCAGTACTTC	CASSSTGESHEQYF
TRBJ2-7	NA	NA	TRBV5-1	TGCGCCAGCAGCTTGAAGGGGCCCCAGTACGAGCAGTACTTC	CASSLKGPQYEQYF
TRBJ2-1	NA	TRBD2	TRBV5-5	TGTGCCAGCAGCTGGACTAGCGAACAAAACAATGAGCAGTTCTTC	CASSWTSEQNNEQFF
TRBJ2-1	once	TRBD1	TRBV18	TGTGCCAGCTCACCACGACAGGGGCGCTCCTACAATGAGCAGTTCTTC	CASSPRQGRSYNEQFF
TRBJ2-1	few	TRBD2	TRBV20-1	TGCAGTGCTAGTAGACTAGCGGCTTACAATGAGCAGTTCTTC	CSASRLAAYNEQFF
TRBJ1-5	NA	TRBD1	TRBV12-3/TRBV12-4	TGTGCCAGCAGGCTGGGACAGAATAGCAATCAGCCCCAGCATTTT	CASRLGQNSNQPQHF
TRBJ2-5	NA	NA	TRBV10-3	TGTGCCATCAGTGAGAACAGGGACGGAGAGACCCAGTACTTC	CAISENRDGETQYF
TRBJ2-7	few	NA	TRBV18	TGTGCCAGCTCACGGACGGGTACTACCTACGAGCAGTACTTC	CASSRTGTTYEQYF
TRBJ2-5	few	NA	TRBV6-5	TGTGCCAGCAGTTCGCCCCAGGGGCCACAAGAGACCCAGTACTTC	CASSSPQGPQETQYF
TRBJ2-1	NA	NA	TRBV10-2	TGCGCCAGCAGTGAGCTGAAGGGGTCTTACAATGAGCAGTTCTTC	CASSELKGSYNEQFF
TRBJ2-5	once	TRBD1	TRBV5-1	TGCGCCAGCAGCTGGCAGGGGGAATCGGGGGAGACCCAGTACTTC	CASSWQGESGETQYF
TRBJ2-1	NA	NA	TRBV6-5	TGTGCCAGCAGCCCTCATGGCGATGAGCAGTTCTTC	CASSPHGDEQFF
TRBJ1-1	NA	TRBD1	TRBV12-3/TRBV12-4	TGTGCCAGCAGTTGGGACAGGGGGCGGGGGGGTGAAGCTTTCTTT	CASSWDRGRGGEAFF
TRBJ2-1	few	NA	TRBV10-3	TGTGCCATCATGGGCGAGCCCAATGAGCAGTTCTTC	CAIMGEPNEQFF
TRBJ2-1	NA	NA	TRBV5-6	TGTGCCAGCAGCTGGACCGGGACTGCAAACAATGAGCAGTTCTTC	CASSWTGTANNEQFF
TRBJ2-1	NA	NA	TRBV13	TGTGCCAGCAGTTTGGGTCGGCGGCTAACCTACAATGAGCAGTTCTTC	CASSLGRRLTYNEQFF
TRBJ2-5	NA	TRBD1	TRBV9	TGTGCCAGCAGCGTTGCGGGACAGGGGGGAACCCAGTACTTC	CASSVAGQGGTQYF
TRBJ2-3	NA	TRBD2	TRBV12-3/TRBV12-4	TGTGCCAGATTCCCGCCCGCTGTAGCGGGGACAACAGATACGCAGTATTTT	CARFPPAVAGTTDTQYF
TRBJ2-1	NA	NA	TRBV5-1	TGCGCCAGCAACGACAGTGGGGGCGATGAGCAGTTCTTC	CASNDSGGDEQFF
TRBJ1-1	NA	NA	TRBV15	TGTGCCACCAGCAAACAGGGAGCGAAGAACACTGAAGCTTTCTTT	CATSKQGAKNTEAFF
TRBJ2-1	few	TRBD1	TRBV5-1	TGCGCCAGCAGCTTGTGGGCAGGGGGAAATGAGCAGTTCTTC	CASSLWAGGNEQFF
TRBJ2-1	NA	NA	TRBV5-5	TGTGCCAGCAGTTTTTCCCCAGGAACCTACAATGAGCAGTTCTTC	CASSFSPGTYNEQFF
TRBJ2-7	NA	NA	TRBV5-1	TGCGCCAGCAGCTTGAGCTTGACTAGGGGGGACCACGAGCAGTACTTC	CASSLSLTRGDHEQYF
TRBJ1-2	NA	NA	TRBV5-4	TGTGCCAGCAGCTTGACTAAGGGATTTGGTGGCTACACCTTC	CASSLTKGFGGYTF
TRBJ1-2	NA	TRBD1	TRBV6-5	TGTGCCAGCAGTTCCCGGGACAGGGCCTTGGATGGCTACACCTTC	CASSSRDRALDGYTF
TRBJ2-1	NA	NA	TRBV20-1	TGCAGTGCCCAGGAAGGGAGAGCCTACAATGAGCAGTTCTTC	CSAQEGRAYNEQFF
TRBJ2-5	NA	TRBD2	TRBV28	TGTGCCAGCAGTTGGAGGCGGCGGGAGAGGGGAGAGACCCAGTACTTC	CASSWRRRERGETQYF